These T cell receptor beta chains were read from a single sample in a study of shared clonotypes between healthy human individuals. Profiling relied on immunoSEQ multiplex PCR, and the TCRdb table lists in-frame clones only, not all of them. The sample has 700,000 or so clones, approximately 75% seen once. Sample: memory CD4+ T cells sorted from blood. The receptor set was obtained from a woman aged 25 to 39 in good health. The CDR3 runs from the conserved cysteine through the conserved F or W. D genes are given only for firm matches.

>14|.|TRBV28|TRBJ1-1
CASSPTSSLPEAFF
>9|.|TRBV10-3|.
CAAKGEQYF
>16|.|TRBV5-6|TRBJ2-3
CASSLLGGSVGNTQYF
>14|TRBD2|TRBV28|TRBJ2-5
CASSLSGLAGVEYF
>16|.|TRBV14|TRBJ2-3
CASSQEWGFGTDTQYF
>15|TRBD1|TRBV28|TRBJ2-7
CASIMGGQGSYEQYF
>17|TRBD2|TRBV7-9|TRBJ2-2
CASSLGLAGVETGELFF
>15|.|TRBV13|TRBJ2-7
CASSQARVGGYEQYF
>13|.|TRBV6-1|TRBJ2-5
CASTLDGTETQYF
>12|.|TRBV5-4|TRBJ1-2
CASTKGNYGYTF
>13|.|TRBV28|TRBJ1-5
CASSLVGNQPQHF
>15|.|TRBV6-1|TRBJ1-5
CASSNPQGGNQPQHF
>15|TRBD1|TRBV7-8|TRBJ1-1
CASSPRGQGASEAFF
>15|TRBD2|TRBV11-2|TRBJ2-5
CASSYRTSGQETQYF
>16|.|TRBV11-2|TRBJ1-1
CASSSPTGNQNTEAFF
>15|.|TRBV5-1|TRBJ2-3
CASSPGRDHTDTQYF
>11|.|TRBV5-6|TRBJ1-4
CASSFQEKLFF
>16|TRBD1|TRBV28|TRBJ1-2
CASSSSTGQGDYGYTF
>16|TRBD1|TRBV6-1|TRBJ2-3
CAISEVGGQGTDTQYF
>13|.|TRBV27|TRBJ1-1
CASGVRMNTEAFF
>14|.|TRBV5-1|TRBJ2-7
CASSFAEGPYEQYF
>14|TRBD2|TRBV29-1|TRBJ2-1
CSAPTSGIYNEQFF
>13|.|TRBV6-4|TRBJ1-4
CASSAHDGEKLFF
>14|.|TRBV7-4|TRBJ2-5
CASSPTGIQRAQYF
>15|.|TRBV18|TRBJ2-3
CASSPPVGATDTQYF
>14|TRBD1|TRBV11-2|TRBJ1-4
CASSFGTGDEKLFF
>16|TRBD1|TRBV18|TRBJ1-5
CASSLIQGSGNQPQHF
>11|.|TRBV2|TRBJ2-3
CASVETDTQYF
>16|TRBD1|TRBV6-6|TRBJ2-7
CASSYGTGSQSYEQYF
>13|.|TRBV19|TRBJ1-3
CASTNLPGNTIYF
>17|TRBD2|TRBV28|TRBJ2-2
CASSLSGLAPNTGELFF
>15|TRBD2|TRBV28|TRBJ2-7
CASSPGSSGSEEQYF
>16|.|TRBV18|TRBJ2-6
CASSPRADPGANVLTF
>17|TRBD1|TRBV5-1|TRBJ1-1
CASSSPGQGYPNTEAFF
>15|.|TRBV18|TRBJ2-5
CASSPPVPSQETQYF
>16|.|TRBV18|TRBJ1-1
CASSPRQGVSDTEAFF
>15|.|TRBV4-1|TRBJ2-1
CASSQVVAFSNEQFF
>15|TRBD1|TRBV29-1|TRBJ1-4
CSVEDRDRGVEKLFF
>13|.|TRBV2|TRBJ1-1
CASSGTLSIEAFF
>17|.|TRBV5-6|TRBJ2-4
CASSLAGVKLAKNIQYF
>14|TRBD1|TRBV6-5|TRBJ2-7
CASSSGTGGHEQYF
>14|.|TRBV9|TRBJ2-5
CASSVDTVQETQYF
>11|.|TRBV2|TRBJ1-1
CASKELTEAFF
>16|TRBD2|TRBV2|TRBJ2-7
CASSGIRREGDYEQYF
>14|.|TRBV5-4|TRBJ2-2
CASSLSLNTGELFF
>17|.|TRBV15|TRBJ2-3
CATSREGGGSGTDTQYF
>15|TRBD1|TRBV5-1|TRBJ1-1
CASSLVGQGNTEAFF
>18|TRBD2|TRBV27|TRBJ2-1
CASSLLGRALGGNNEQFF